This is a list of T cell receptor beta chains from one sample in a study of shared clonotypes between healthy human individuals. Using immunoSEQ multiplex PCR, the repertoire was profiled, and TCRdb retains in-frame clones only, with some absent. The repertoire holds about 2.4 million clones, with about 92% as singletons. The sample was naive CD4+ T cells sorted from blood. Receptors were obtained from a man aged 18 to 29 in good health. Each CDR3 is given with its conserved first and last residue. D genes are given only for firm matches. Size tells how often a clone was seen (once, few, many) or the class of an expanded clone, and some rows leave it out.

D: TRBD1; V: TRBV5-1; J: TRBJ2-5; size: once; DNA: TGCGCCAGCAGCAGGACAGGACAAGAGACCCAGTACTTC; CDR3: CASSRTGQETQYF
D: .; V: TRBV20-1; J: TRBJ1-1; size: few; DNA: TGCAGTGCTAGAGCGGGGGCTGAAGCTTTCTTT; CDR3: CSARAGAEAFF
D: .; V: TRBV9; J: TRBJ2-3; size: .; DNA: TGTGCCAGCAGCCCCTCGGCAGGAGGATCTTCAGATACGCAGTATTTT; CDR3: CASSPSAGGSSDTQYF
D: .; V: TRBV5-8; J: TRBJ2-3; size: .; DNA: TGTGCCAGCAGCTTGTCTCTCCTCCCTGGCACAGATACGCAGTATTTT; CDR3: CASSLSLLPGTDTQYF
D: TRBD2; V: TRBV11-2; J: TRBJ2-5; size: .; DNA: TGTGCCAGCAGCTTAAGCGGGGGGGTCCAAGAGACCCAGTACTTC; CDR3: CASSLSGGVQETQYF
D: TRBD1; V: TRBV5-1; J: TRBJ1-3; size: .; DNA: TGCGCCAGCAGCTTGGGGGGGACAGGAGCGAACTCTGGAAACACCATATATTTT; CDR3: CASSLGGTGANSGNTIYF
D: TRBD2; V: TRBV11-2; J: TRBJ2-2; size: .; DNA: TGTGCCAGCCCCAACGGGGGGGATTGGTCTGGCACCGGGGAGCTGTTTTTT; CDR3: CASPNGGDWSGTGELFF
D: TRBD1; V: TRBV19; J: TRBJ1-2; size: .; DNA: TGTGCCAGTAGCCCCAACAGGGGAGCCTATGGCTACACCTTC; CDR3: CASSPNRGAYGYTF
D: TRBD1; V: TRBV18; J: TRBJ1-2; size: few; DNA: TGTGCCAGCTCCCCACATCCCCCCGACAGGGTTTATGGCTACACCTTC; CDR3: CASSPHPPDRVYGYTF
D: .; V: TRBV6-5; J: TRBJ1-1; size: once; DNA: TGTGCCAGCAGTCACCTCGGAGGGTCGAACACTGAAGCTTTCTTT; CDR3: CASSHLGGSNTEAFF
D: TRBD1; V: TRBV10-3; J: TRBJ1-5; size: .; DNA: TGTGCCATCAGTGACGGACAGGACTTTCAGCCCCAGCATTTT; CDR3: CAISDGQDFQPQHF
D: .; V: TRBV2; J: TRBJ2-7; size: .; DNA: TGTGCCAGCAGCCCCGAGCCGACAGTGTACTACGAGCAGTACTTC; CDR3: CASSPEPTVYYEQYF
D: .; V: TRBV19; J: TRBJ2-3; size: .; DNA: TGTGCCAGTAGTATCGGCCGTCTTAACACAGATACGCAGTATTTT; CDR3: CASSIGRLNTDTQYF
D: .; V: TRBV7-9; J: TRBJ2-4; size: .; DNA: TGTGCCAGCAGCTTAGTGCAGGGTGTCAACATTCAGTACTTC; CDR3: CASSLVQGVNIQYF
D: .; V: TRBV6-5; J: TRBJ2-6; size: .; DNA: TGTGCCAGTAGCTCATTGAGCTCTGGGGCCAACGTCCTGACTTTC; CDR3: CASSSLSSGANVLTF
D: .; V: TRBV2; J: TRBJ2-2; size: .; DNA: TGTGCCAGCAGGAGGGAAGCGAACACCGGGGAGCTGTTTTTT; CDR3: CASRREANTGELFF
D: .; V: TRBV9; J: TRBJ2-1; size: .; DNA: TGTGCCAGCAGCGTGAGCGGTAACTCCTACAATGAGCAGTTCTTC; CDR3: CASSVSGNSYNEQFF
D: .; V: TRBV6-1; J: TRBJ1-1; size: .; DNA: TGTGCCAGCAGTGTGAGTGGGAGGAACACTGAAGCTTTCTTT; CDR3: CASSVSGRNTEAFF
D: TRBD1; V: TRBV28; J: TRBJ2-4; size: .; DNA: TGTGCCAGCAGATCCGCGGCAGGGGGCCCGCCCTATAACATTCAGTACTTC; CDR3: CASRSAAGGPPYNIQYF
D: .; V: TRBV28; J: TRBJ1-2; size: .; DNA: TGTGCCAGCAGTTTGAGACAGACCAGGCGCACCTTC; CDR3: CASSLRQTRRTF
D: .; V: TRBV13; J: TRBJ2-7; size: .; DNA: TGTGCCAGCAGCCCAGACTGGACCTCCTACGAGCAGTACTTC; CDR3: CASSPDWTSYEQYF
D: .; V: TRBV19; J: TRBJ1-5; size: .; DNA: TGTGCCAGTAGTACCCGGGCGTCAGATAGCAATCAGCCCCAGCATTTT; CDR3: CASSTRASDSNQPQHF
D: .; V: TRBV18; J: TRBJ1-3; size: .; DNA: TGTGCCAGCTCACCAGGAACTACAAGTGGAAACACCATATATTTT; CDR3: CASSPGTTSGNTIYF
D: .; V: TRBV30; J: TRBJ1-5; size: .; DNA: TGTGCCTGGTCCGGAGTTAATCAGCCCCAGCATTTT; CDR3: CAWSGVNQPQHF
D: .; V: TRBV11-2; J: TRBJ1-1; size: .; DNA: TGTGCCAGCAGACGACAGGTGAACACTGAAGCTTTCTTT; CDR3: CASRRQVNTEAFF
D: TRBD2; V: TRBV5-4; J: TRBJ2-2; size: .; DNA: TGTGCCAGCAGCATCGGGACTAGCGGGATACTCACCGGGGAGCTGTTTTTT; CDR3: CASSIGTSGILTGELFF
D: .; V: TRBV19; J: TRBJ1-5; size: once; DNA: TGTGCCAGTAGTAGCTCCGGGGTCCCTGCCAATCAGCCCCAGCATTTT; CDR3: CASSSSGVPANQPQHF
D: TRBD1; V: TRBV5-6; J: TRBJ2-7; size: .; DNA: TGTGCCAGCAGCTTCCGGGACAGACCCTACGAGCAGTACTTC; CDR3: CASSFRDRPYEQYF
D: TRBD1; V: TRBV18; J: TRBJ1-3; size: .; DNA: TGTGCCAGCTCAGCACAGGGGGTCTCTGGAAACACCATATATTTT; CDR3: CASSAQGVSGNTIYF
D: .; V: TRBV19; J: TRBJ2-3; size: .; DNA: TGTGCCAGTAGACGAGGGAGCACAGATACGCAGTATTTT; CDR3: CASRRGSTDTQYF
D: TRBD1; V: TRBV6-1; J: TRBJ1-2; size: .; DNA: TGTGCCAGCAGCCCAGGGGGCGTCGACTATGGCTACACCTTC; CDR3: CASSPGGVDYGYTF
D: .; V: TRBV11-2; J: TRBJ2-5; size: .; DNA: TGTGCCAGCAGCTTAGATCCCTCGTTGGGGGCGGGAGAAGCCCAAGAGACCCAGTACTTC; CDR3: CASSLDPSLGAGEAQETQYF
D: .; V: TRBV5-4; J: TRBJ1-2; size: .; DNA: TGTGCCAGCAGCTCGGACCTTTATGGCTACACCTTC; CDR3: CASSSDLYGYTF
D: TRBD1; V: TRBV2; J: TRBJ2-7; size: .; DNA: TGTGCCAAAGGGACAGGGAGCTACGAGCAGTACTTC; CDR3: CAKGTGSYEQYF
D: .; V: TRBV30; J: TRBJ2-3; size: .; DNA: TGTGCCTGGAGTGAACAGGATACGCAGTATTTT; CDR3: CAWSEQDTQYF
D: TRBD1; V: TRBV30; J: TRBJ2-1; size: .; DNA: TGTGCCTGGAGCCACCAAAATGTGGGTCCGGGACAGGGAGCCCTCTGGGTCCCCTACAATGAGCAGTTCTTC; CDR3: CAWSHQNVGPGQGALWVPYNEQFF
D: .; V: TRBV6-6; J: TRBJ2-7; size: .; DNA: TGTGCCAGCGTGGGGGTCCCCGGGCTCCACGAGCAGTACTTC; CDR3: CASVGVPGLHEQYF
D: TRBD2; V: TRBV6-5; J: TRBJ2-1; size: .; DNA: TGTGCCAGCAGTTTAGCGGGGCCTTACAATGAGCAGTTCTTC; CDR3: CASSLAGPYNEQFF
D: .; V: TRBV5-1; J: TRBJ2-5; size: .; DNA: TGCGCCAGCCGGTTGATTCAAGAGACCCAGTACTTC; CDR3: CASRLIQETQYF
D: TRBD2; V: TRBV11-2; J: TRBJ2-7; size: once; DNA: TGTGCCAGCAGCTTAGCGACTAGCGGGGTGCTCTACGAGCAGTACTTC; CDR3: CASSLATSGVLYEQYF
D: .; V: TRBV2; J: TRBJ2-5; size: .; DNA: TGTGCCAGCAAAGAGACGGTCGGCGGGACCCAGTACTTC; CDR3: CASKETVGGTQYF
D: TRBD2; V: TRBV9; J: TRBJ2-3; size: .; DNA: TGTGCCAGCAGCGTAGCTTGGCAGCGGGGGAACCCTAGCACAGATACGCAGTATTTT; CDR3: CASSVAWQRGNPSTDTQYF
D: .; V: TRBV19; J: TRBJ1-1; size: .; DNA: TGTGCCAGTATCAGCAGGGGCCCGAACACTGAAGCTTTCTTT; CDR3: CASISRGPNTEAFF
D: TRBD1; V: TRBV5-4; J: TRBJ1-3; size: .; DNA: TGTGCCAGCAGCCAAGGGACAGGGGCCCACTCTGGAAACACCATATATTTT; CDR3: CASSQGTGAHSGNTIYF
D: TRBD1; V: TRBV6-5; J: TRBJ2-7; size: .; DNA: TGTGCCAGCCTCGTACGGGACAGCTCCTACGAGCAGTACTTC; CDR3: CASLVRDSSYEQYF
D: .; V: TRBV5-1; J: TRBJ1-2; size: .; DNA: TGCGCCAGCAGCCCCGCCGGGGGGGCGCGTGGCTACACCTTC; CDR3: CASSPAGGARGYTF
D: .; V: TRBV6-5; J: TRBJ2-2; size: .; DNA: TGTGCCACCCAACCGGGACCCCGCACCGGGGAGCTGTTTTTT; CDR3: CATQPGPRTGELFF
D: .; V: TRBV19; J: TRBJ1-5; size: .; DNA: TGTGCCAGTAGTATGGGCCGGGCGCAAACCTATAGCAATCAGCCCCAGCATTTT; CDR3: CASSMGRAQTYSNQPQHF
D: TRBD1; V: TRBV7-9; J: TRBJ2-3; size: .; DNA: TGTGCCAGCAGCCGCTTTGGGACAGGAGCCACAGATACGCAGTATTTT; CDR3: CASSRFGTGATDTQYF
D: .; V: TRBV7-2; J: TRBJ2-3; size: .; DNA: TGTGCCAGCAGCTTAGGGGGGCACCACACAGATACGCAGTATTTT; CDR3: CASSLGGHHTDTQYF
D: TRBD1; V: TRBV6-5; J: TRBJ1-4; size: once; DNA: TGTGCCAGCAGCGCGGACAGGGGGCGGCGTGAAAAACTGTTTTTT; CDR3: CASSADRGRREKLFF
D: .; V: TRBV28; J: TRBJ1-1; size: .; DNA: TGTGCCACCCAGTACAGGTTCATGAACACTGAAGCTTTCTTT; CDR3: CATQYRFMNTEAFF
D: .; V: TRBV30; J: TRBJ2-2; size: .; DNA: TGTGCCTGGAGACAGGGTCCCGGGGAGCTGTTTTTT; CDR3: CAWRQGPGELFF
D: .; V: TRBV29-1; J: TRBJ2-7; size: .; DNA: TGCAGCGCACTCCAGGGGGGTGGGTACGAGCAGTACTTC; CDR3: CSALQGGGYEQYF
D: TRBD2; V: TRBV25-1; J: TRBJ2-1; size: .; DNA: TGTGCCAGCAGTGGACTAGCGGGAGGGGCCTACAATGAGCAGTTCTTC; CDR3: CASSGLAGGAYNEQFF
D: .; V: TRBV2; J: TRBJ1-2; size: .; DNA: TGTGCCAGCAGTGCCCTAGAAAACTATGGCTACACCTTC; CDR3: CASSALENYGYTF
D: .; V: TRBV2; J: TRBJ1-4; size: few; DNA: TGTGCCAGCAGTGAAGACGTAGCTAATGAAAAACTGTTTTTT; CDR3: CASSEDVANEKLFF